Reported below is one T cell receptor (beta chain). One entry per CDR3 protein, called by TCRdb with MiXCR from the RT-PCR reads. Among about 680,000 distinct CDR3 sequences listed, approximately 15% were seen once. This CDR3 region has 14 residues. Germline V gene lookup returns CDR1 SGHDT and CDR2 YYEEEE. The ends were cut back, 1 base at V and 4 bases at J, with 11 bases in the middle. The genes are TRBV5-6 and TRBJ1-2; no clear D. The source is a female donor in good health, serving as a healthy control. The sample taken for sequencing was memory CD4+ T cells from blood. The CDR3 nucleotides are TGTGCCAGCAGCTTGCACCCCAGCTTCTATGGCTACACCTTC. It specifies CASSLHPSFYGYTF.